These T cell receptor beta chains were read from a single sample in a study of T cells in Graves' hyperthyroidism and ophthalmopathy. TCRdb processed the multiplex PCR reads anew with MiXCR; each CDR3 protein has one entry. The sample records 350,000 or so distinct CDR3 sequences, roughly 18% being singletons. The specimen was blood. These receptors all come from a woman aged 45-60 years with Graves' hyperthyroidism. Both conserved end residues are part of each CDR3. A D gene is named only where the DNA matches it firmly. The size of a clone is reported for some rows only, either as once, few or many, or as a class for expanded clones.

v_gene: TRBV30; j_gene: TRBJ2-7; abundance: many; d_gene: TRBD1; CDR3aa: CAWSAGTATYEQYF; CDR3nt: TGTGCCTGGAGTGCAGGGACAGCCACCTACGAGCAGTACTTC
v_gene: TRBV19; j_gene: TRBJ2-2; abundance: .; d_gene: .; CDR3aa: CASASGWTGELFF; CDR3nt: TGTGCCAGTGCATCGGGATGGACCGGGGAGCTGTTTTTT
v_gene: TRBV3-1; j_gene: TRBJ2-2; abundance: few; d_gene: TRBD2; CDR3aa: CASSTRTSGSLKTGELFF; CDR3nt: TGTGCCAGCAGCACTCGGACTAGCGGGAGCCTTAAGACCGGGGAGCTGTTTTTT
v_gene: TRBV12-3/TRBV12-4; j_gene: TRBJ1-6; abundance: .; d_gene: TRBD1; CDR3aa: CASSPVGTGSTPLHF; CDR3nt: TGTGCCAGCAGTCCCGTTGGGACAGGGTCAACACCCCTCCACTTT
v_gene: TRBV2; j_gene: TRBJ2-1; abundance: .; d_gene: .; CDR3aa: CASSEGLYEQFF; CDR3nt: TGTGCCAGCAGTGAGGGCCTCTATGAGCAGTTCTTC
v_gene: TRBV12-3/TRBV12-4; j_gene: TRBJ2-1; abundance: many; d_gene: TRBD1; CDR3aa: CASSLGQVRYNEQFF; CDR3nt: TGTGCCAGCAGCCTGGGACAGGTGAGGTACAATGAGCAGTTCTTC
v_gene: TRBV18; j_gene: TRBJ1-5; abundance: many; d_gene: .; CDR3aa: CASSPNRAFEPQHF; CDR3nt: TGTGCCAGCTCACCAAACAGGGCCTTTGAGCCCCAGCATTTT
v_gene: TRBV5-1; j_gene: TRBJ2-3; abundance: .; d_gene: .; CDR3aa: CASRTGDATDTQYF; CDR3nt: TGCGCCAGCAGAACGGGGGATGCCACAGATACGCAGTATTTT
v_gene: TRBV3-1; j_gene: TRBJ1-2; abundance: many; d_gene: TRBD1; CDR3aa: CASSHNKGQNYGYTF; CDR3nt: TGTGCCAGCAGCCACAATAAGGGACAGAACTATGGCTACACCTTC
v_gene: TRBV28; j_gene: TRBJ2-3; abundance: many; d_gene: TRBD2; CDR3aa: CASTSSGKDTDTQYF; CDR3nt: TGTGCCAGCACCAGTAGCGGGAAGGACACAGATACGCAGTATTTT
v_gene: TRBV2; j_gene: TRBJ1-1; abundance: few; d_gene: .; CDR3aa: CASRIILGMNTEAFF; CDR3nt: TGTGCCAGCAGGATAATATTGGGGATGAACACTGAAGCTTTCTTT
v_gene: TRBV6-1; j_gene: TRBJ2-5; abundance: .; d_gene: TRBD1; CDR3aa: CASSEGQFQETQYF; CDR3nt: TGTGCCAGCAGTGAGGGACAGTTCCAAGAGACCCAGTACTTC
v_gene: TRBV3-1; j_gene: TRBJ1-2; abundance: many; d_gene: TRBD1; CDR3aa: CASSQSRGNGYTF; CDR3nt: TGTGCCAGCAGCCAATCCAGGGGGAATGGCTACACCTTC
v_gene: TRBV28; j_gene: TRBJ1-4; abundance: .; d_gene: .; CDR3aa: CASSSPDRTVGEKLFF; CDR3nt: TGTGCCAGCAGTTCCCCTGACAGGACGGTAGGCGAAAAACTGTTTTTT
v_gene: TRBV7-2; j_gene: TRBJ2-7; abundance: few; d_gene: .; CDR3aa: CASSDIDNSYEQYF; CDR3nt: TGTGCCAGCAGCGACATCGACAACTCCTACGAGCAGTACTTC
v_gene: TRBV12-3/TRBV12-4; j_gene: TRBJ1-2; abundance: many; d_gene: .; CDR3aa: CASSLASDYGYTF; CDR3nt: TGTGCCAGCAGTTTAGCATCTGACTATGGCTACACCTTC
v_gene: TRBV28; j_gene: TRBJ1-2; abundance: .; d_gene: TRBD1; CDR3aa: CASSRDRGLYGYTF; CDR3nt: TGTGCCAGCAGCCGGGACAGGGGACTCTATGGCTACACCTTC
v_gene: TRBV5-6; j_gene: TRBJ1-2; abundance: .; d_gene: .; CDR3aa: CASSLARPPMGYTF; CDR3nt: TGTGCCAGCAGCTTGGCCCGACCGCCCATGGGCTACACCTTC
v_gene: TRBV6-5; j_gene: TRBJ2-7; abundance: many; d_gene: .; CDR3aa: CASSYGTGTTYEQYF; CDR3nt: TGTGCCAGCAGTTACGGAACAGGGACCACCTACGAGCAGTACTTC
v_gene: TRBV20-1; j_gene: TRBJ1-6; abundance: .; d_gene: .; CDR3aa: CSARAPGLINSPLHF; CDR3nt: TGCAGTGCTAGAGCACCGGGACTGATTAATTCACCCCTCCACTTT
v_gene: TRBV7-3; j_gene: TRBJ2-3; abundance: .; d_gene: TRBD2; CDR3aa: CASSTLAGDTDTQYF; CDR3nt: TGTGCCAGCAGCACCCTAGCGGGGGACACAGATACGCAGTATTTT
v_gene: TRBV30; j_gene: TRBJ1-4; abundance: .; d_gene: .; CDR3aa: CVWSRVGEKLFF; CDR3nt: TGTGTCTGGTCCAGGGTGGGCGAAAAACTGTTTTTT
v_gene: TRBV4-2; j_gene: TRBJ1-4; abundance: .; d_gene: TRBD1; CDR3aa: CASSPRDSAEKLFF; CDR3nt: TGTGCCAGCAGCCCCCGGGACAGTGCCGAAAAACTGTTTTTT
v_gene: TRBV11-1; j_gene: TRBJ2-2; abundance: few; d_gene: .; CDR3aa: CASSPNLNTGELFF; CDR3nt: TGTGCCAGCAGCCCAAACCTCAACACCGGGGAGCTGTTTTTT
v_gene: TRBV20-1; j_gene: TRBJ2-7; abundance: many; d_gene: .; CDR3aa: CSARGTDDYEQYF; CDR3nt: TGCAGTGCTAGGGGGACTGATGACTACGAGCAGTACTTC
v_gene: TRBV27; j_gene: TRBJ2-2; abundance: many; d_gene: .; CDR3aa: CASSFGAGELFF; CDR3nt: .
v_gene: TRBV4-2; j_gene: TRBJ1-2; abundance: few; d_gene: .; CDR3aa: CASSQAGLFPPQANYGYTF; CDR3nt: TGTGCCAGCAGCCAAGCCGGACTCTTCCCACCCCAAGCTAACTATGGCTACACCTTC
v_gene: TRBV3-1; j_gene: TRBJ2-3; abundance: many; d_gene: TRBD2; CDR3aa: CASSQAHPRLAGGSDTQYF; CDR3nt: TGTGCCAGCAGCCAAGCCCATCCCCGTCTAGCGGGGGGGAGTGATACGCAGTATTTT
v_gene: TRBV30; j_gene: TRBJ1-3; abundance: .; d_gene: .; CDR3aa: CAWSPSPGNTIYF; CDR3nt: TGTGCCTGGAGTCCTTCCCCAGGAAACACCATATATTTT
v_gene: TRBV2; j_gene: TRBJ2-1; abundance: once; d_gene: .; CDR3aa: CASSAAFNNEQFF; CDR3nt: TGTGCCAGCAGTGCCGCTTTTAACAATGAGCAGTTCTTC
v_gene: TRBV12-3/TRBV12-4; j_gene: TRBJ2-1; abundance: many; d_gene: TRBD1; CDR3aa: CASSGQGSYNEQFF; CDR3nt: TGTGCCAGCAGCGGACAGGGCTCCTACAATGAGCAGTTCTTC
v_gene: TRBV10-3; j_gene: TRBJ2-6; abundance: .; d_gene: .; CDR3aa: CAISEGDTGANVLTF; CDR3nt: TGTGCCATCAGTGAAGGAGATACTGGGGCCAACGTCCTGACTTTC
v_gene: TRBV10-2; j_gene: TRBJ2-1; abundance: few; d_gene: TRBD2; CDR3aa: CASNPVLAGHNEQFF; CDR3nt: TGCGCCAGCAACCCGGTACTAGCGGGGCACAATGAGCAGTTCTTC
v_gene: TRBV10-3; j_gene: TRBJ1-5; abundance: few; d_gene: TRBD1; CDR3aa: CAISEQGAGNQPQHF; CDR3nt: TGTGCCATCAGTGAGCAGGGGGCTGGCAATCAGCCCCAGCATTTT
v_gene: TRBV4-1; j_gene: TRBJ2-7; abundance: few; d_gene: .; CDR3aa: CASSQEGHVEQYF; CDR3nt: TGCGCCAGCAGCCAAGAGGGACATGTCGAGCAGTACTTC
v_gene: TRBV2; j_gene: TRBJ2-2; abundance: many; d_gene: .; CDR3aa: CASIRNTGELFF; CDR3nt: TGTGCCAGCATCAGGAACACCGGGGAGCTGTTTTTT
v_gene: TRBV7-9; j_gene: TRBJ2-1; abundance: few; d_gene: .; CDR3aa: CASSLQAAYNEQFF; CDR3nt: TGTGCCAGCAGCTTACAGGCGGCCTACAATGAGCAGTTCTTC
v_gene: TRBV20-1; j_gene: TRBJ2-5; abundance: .; d_gene: .; CDR3aa: CSARVQTGRKTQYF; CDR3nt: TGCAGTGCTAGGGTCCAAACAGGGAGGAAGACCCAGTACTTC
v_gene: TRBV18; j_gene: TRBJ1-1; abundance: many; d_gene: .; CDR3aa: CASSKQDNTEAFF; CDR3nt: TGTGCCAGCTCAAAACAGGATAACACTGAAGCTTTCTTT
v_gene: TRBV20-1; j_gene: TRBJ2-7; abundance: many; d_gene: .; CDR3aa: CSASKGLGPEQYF; CDR3nt: TGCAGTGCTAGTAAGGGTTTGGGGCCCGAGCAGTACTTC
v_gene: TRBV6-5; j_gene: TRBJ2-7; abundance: few; d_gene: TRBD1; CDR3aa: CASSYGTATYEQYF; CDR3nt: TGTGCCAGCAGTTATGGGACAGCTACCTACGAGCAGTACTTC
v_gene: TRBV7-8; j_gene: TRBJ1-2; abundance: few; d_gene: .; CDR3aa: CASSADRRTNYGYTF; CDR3nt: TGTGCCAGCAGCGCAGACAGGAGAACTAACTATGGCTACACCTTC
v_gene: TRBV29-1; j_gene: TRBJ1-4; abundance: .; d_gene: TRBD1; CDR3aa: CSVEETGGGEKLFF; CDR3nt: TGCAGCGTTGAAGAGACAGGGGGCGGTGAAAAACTGTTTTTT
v_gene: TRBV7-3; j_gene: TRBJ2-1; abundance: .; d_gene: TRBD1; CDR3aa: CASSLWRGQGDNDEQFF; CDR3nt: TGTGCCAGCAGCTTATGGAGAGGACAGGGGGATAACGATGAGCAGTTCTTC
v_gene: TRBV11-2; j_gene: TRBJ2-1; abundance: many; d_gene: .; CDR3aa: CASSPSSFHEQFF; CDR3nt: TGTGCCAGCAGCCCATCCAGTTTCCATGAGCAGTTCTTC
v_gene: TRBV3-1; j_gene: TRBJ2-3; abundance: many; d_gene: TRBD2; CDR3aa: CASSDAGVGADTQYF; CDR3nt: TGTGCCAGCAGCGACGCGGGGGTAGGAGCAGATACGCAGTATTTT
v_gene: TRBV3-1; j_gene: TRBJ2-1; abundance: .; d_gene: .; CDR3aa: CASSQDLTGAVYNEQFF; CDR3nt: TGTGCCAGCAGCCAAGATCTGACGGGGGCGGTTTACAATGAGCAGTTCTTC
v_gene: TRBV28; j_gene: TRBJ2-1; abundance: many; d_gene: .; CDR3aa: CASSGMGKAYNEQFF; CDR3nt: TGTGCCAGCAGTGGTATGGGGAAAGCGTACAATGAGCAGTTCTTC
v_gene: TRBV19; j_gene: TRBJ2-1; abundance: few; d_gene: .; CDR3aa: CASTYGGNYNEQFF; CDR3nt: TGTGCCAGTACGTACGGGGGTAATTACAATGAGCAGTTCTTC
v_gene: TRBV2; j_gene: TRBJ1-5; abundance: many; d_gene: .; CDR3aa: CASSLLSVQGGNQPQHF; CDR3nt: TGTGCCAGCAGTTTACTATCCGTACAGGGTGGCAATCAGCCCCAGCATTTT
v_gene: TRBV20-1; j_gene: TRBJ2-7; abundance: many; d_gene: .; CDR3aa: CSARDGPYEQYF; CDR3nt: TGCAGTGCTAGAGACGGACCCTACGAGCAGTACTTC
v_gene: TRBV10-3; j_gene: TRBJ1-2; abundance: many; d_gene: TRBD1; CDR3aa: CAIRGGTVTNYGYTF; CDR3nt: TGTGCCATCAGGGGCGGGACAGTTACTAACTATGGCTACACCTTC
v_gene: TRBV6-1; j_gene: TRBJ2-3; abundance: .; d_gene: TRBD2; CDR3aa: CATVTSGGTDTQYF; CDR3nt: TGTGCCACAGTGACTAGCGGGGGCACAGATACGCAGTATTTT